This T cell receptor (beta chain) stems from a study of blood T cell repertoires in COVID-19. Across the whole study: PBMCs, B-cell-depleted T cells, or T cells were the source of the cDNA or gDNA that made up the material.

V lost 5 bases, J lost 4 bases, and 16 bases stayed unmatched. CDR3 length equals 17 residues. The V gene's germline CDR1 is SGHRS and CDR2 YFSETQ. Here immunoSEQ multiplex PCR was the method, and the copy in TCRdb shows in-frame clones only, minus some. Of about 110,000 clones in the sample, 82% were seen once. Sequenced sample: peripheral blood. The TCR was taken from a woman in her sixties with acute or convalescent COVID-19. This chain connects TRBV5-1 to TRBJ1-2; 8 bases agree with TRBD1. This CDR3 is CASRGRDRPEALYGYTF. The CDR3 DNA follows: TGCGCCAGCAGAGGTCGGGACAGGCCGGAGGCCCTCTATGGCTACACCTTC.